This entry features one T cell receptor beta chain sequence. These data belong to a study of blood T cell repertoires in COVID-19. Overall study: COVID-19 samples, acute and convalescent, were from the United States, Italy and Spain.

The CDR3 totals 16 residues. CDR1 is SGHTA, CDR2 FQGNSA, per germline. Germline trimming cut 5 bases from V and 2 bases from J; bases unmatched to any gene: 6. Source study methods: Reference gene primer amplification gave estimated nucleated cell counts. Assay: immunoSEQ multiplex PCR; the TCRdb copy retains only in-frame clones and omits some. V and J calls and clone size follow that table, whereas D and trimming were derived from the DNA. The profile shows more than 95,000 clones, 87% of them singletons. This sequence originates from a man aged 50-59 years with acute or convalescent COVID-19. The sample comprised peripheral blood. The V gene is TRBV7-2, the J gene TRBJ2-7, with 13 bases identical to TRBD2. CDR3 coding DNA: TGTGCCAGCAGCCCGAGACTAGCGGGAGGCCCCTACGAGCAGTACTTC. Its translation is CASSPRLAGGPYEQYF.